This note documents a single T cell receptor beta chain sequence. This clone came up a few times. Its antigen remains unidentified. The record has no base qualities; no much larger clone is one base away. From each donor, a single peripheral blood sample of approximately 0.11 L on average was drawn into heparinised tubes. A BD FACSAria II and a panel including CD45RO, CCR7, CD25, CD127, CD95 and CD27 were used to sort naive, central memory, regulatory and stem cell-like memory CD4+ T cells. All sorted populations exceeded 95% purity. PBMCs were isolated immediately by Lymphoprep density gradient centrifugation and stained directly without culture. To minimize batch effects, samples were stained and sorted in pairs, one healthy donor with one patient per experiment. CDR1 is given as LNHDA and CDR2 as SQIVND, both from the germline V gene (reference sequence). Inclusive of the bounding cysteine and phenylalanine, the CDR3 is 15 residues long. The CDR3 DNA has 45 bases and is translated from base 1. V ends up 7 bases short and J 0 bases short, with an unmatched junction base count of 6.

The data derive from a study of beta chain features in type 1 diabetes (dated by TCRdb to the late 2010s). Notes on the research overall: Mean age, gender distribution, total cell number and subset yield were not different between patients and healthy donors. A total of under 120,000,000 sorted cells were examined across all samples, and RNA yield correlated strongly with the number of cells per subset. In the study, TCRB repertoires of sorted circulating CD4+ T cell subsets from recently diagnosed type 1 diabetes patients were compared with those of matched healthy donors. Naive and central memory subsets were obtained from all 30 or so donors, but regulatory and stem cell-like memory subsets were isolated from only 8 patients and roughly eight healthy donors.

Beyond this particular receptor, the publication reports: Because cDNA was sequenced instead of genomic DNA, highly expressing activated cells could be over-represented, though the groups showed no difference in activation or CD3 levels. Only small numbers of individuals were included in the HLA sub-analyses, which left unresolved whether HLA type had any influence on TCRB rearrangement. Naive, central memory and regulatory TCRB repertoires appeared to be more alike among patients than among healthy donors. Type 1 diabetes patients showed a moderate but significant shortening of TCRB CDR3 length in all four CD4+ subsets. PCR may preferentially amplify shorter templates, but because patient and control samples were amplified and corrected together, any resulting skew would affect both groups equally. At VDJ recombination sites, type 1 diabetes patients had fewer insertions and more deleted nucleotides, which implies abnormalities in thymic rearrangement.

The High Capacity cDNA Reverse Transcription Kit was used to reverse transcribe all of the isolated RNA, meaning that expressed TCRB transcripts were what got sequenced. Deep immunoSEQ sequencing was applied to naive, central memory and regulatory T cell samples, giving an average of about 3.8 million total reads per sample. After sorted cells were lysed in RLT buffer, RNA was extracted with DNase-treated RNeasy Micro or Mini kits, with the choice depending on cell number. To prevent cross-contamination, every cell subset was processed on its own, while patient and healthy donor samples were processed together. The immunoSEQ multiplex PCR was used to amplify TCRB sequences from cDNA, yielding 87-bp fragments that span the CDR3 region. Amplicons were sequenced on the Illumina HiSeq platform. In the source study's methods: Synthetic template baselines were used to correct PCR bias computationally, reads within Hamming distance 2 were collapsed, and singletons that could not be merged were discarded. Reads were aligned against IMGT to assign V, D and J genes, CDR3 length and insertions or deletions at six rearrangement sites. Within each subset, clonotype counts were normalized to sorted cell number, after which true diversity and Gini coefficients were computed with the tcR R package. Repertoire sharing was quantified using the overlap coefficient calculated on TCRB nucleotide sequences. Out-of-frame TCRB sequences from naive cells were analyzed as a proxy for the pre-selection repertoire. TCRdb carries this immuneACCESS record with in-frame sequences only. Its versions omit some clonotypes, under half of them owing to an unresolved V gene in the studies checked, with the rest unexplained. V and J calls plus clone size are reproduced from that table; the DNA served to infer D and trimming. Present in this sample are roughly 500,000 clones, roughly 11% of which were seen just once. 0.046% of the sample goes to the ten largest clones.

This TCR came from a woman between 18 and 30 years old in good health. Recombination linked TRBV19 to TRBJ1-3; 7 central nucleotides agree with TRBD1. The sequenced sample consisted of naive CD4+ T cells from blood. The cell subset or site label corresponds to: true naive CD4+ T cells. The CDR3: CASTGQKTSGNTIYF. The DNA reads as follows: TGTGCCAGTACGGGACAGAAGACCTCTGGAAACACCATATATTTT.